This entry features one T cell receptor beta chain sequence. No antigen is known for it. Every donor contributed around 10 milliliters of peripheral blood by blood draw. No fewer than 5.5 micrograms of total RNA were isolated from every sample. This record belongs to a study of blood T cells in healthy people across ages. General study results and limits: Long-lived donors carried more naive CD4+ cells and greater diversity than aged donors.

Sample-barcoded 5' priming and a J-beta primer mix drove a second PCR of roughly 6 to 12 cycles. TCRdb itself ran the 5' RACE reads through MiXCR, one entry per CDR3 protein. The profile covers about 500,000 distinct CDR3 sequences, with 24% appearing a single time and around 10% taken by the ten largest. Germline V gene lookup returns CDR1 SGHTA and CDR2 FQGTGA. This CDR3 has 15 residues. With 0 bases clipped from V and 5 bases from J, the junction kept 6 bases outside the gene matches. These data also formed part of another study, on T cells of mothers and their children. That paper notes: Similar effects of thymic selection on TCR recombination output were recorded in related and unrelated pairs.

V is TRBV7-3 and J is TRBJ2-7; 8 positions agree with TRBD2. The receptor was isolated from a boy younger than 18 in good health. Sequencing was done on a sample of blood. The CDR3, as DNA: TGTGCCAGCAGCTTAACGGTAGCGGGGCCCAACGAGCAGTACTTC. This translates into CASSLTVAGPNEQYF.